This T cell receptor beta chain derives from a study of T cells after somatic rescue of genetic block. Germline CDR1 is SGDLS and CDR2 is YYNGEE. This CDR3 region has 16 residues. The ends were cut back, 2 bases at V and 0 bases at J, with 9 bases in the middle. Sequencing used immunoSEQ multiplex PCR; TCRdb keeps in-frame clones, though not all of them. The sample lists 80,000 to 100,000 clones; approximately 90% were seen once. The J gene is TRBJ2-6, the V gene TRBV9, with D maybe TRBD2 (5 bases). The sample was peripheral blood mononuclear cells (PBMCs). The clonotype originates from a woman aged 18-30 years. The CDR3 protein is CASSVGSSSGANVLTF. The CDR3 region has the DNA TGTGCCAGCAGCGTTGGGAGTAGCTCTGGGGCCAACGTCCTGACTTTC.